This T cell receptor (beta chain) was recorded in a study of cytomegalovirus exposure and HLA in healthy donors (dated 2017 in TCRdb). General notes on the study: An earlier analysis of some 500 of the donors reported more than 250 Gb of sequence data and 117 million unique TCR beta sequences from about 179 million T cells. Because of strong linkage in the cohort, roughly five DR-DQ haplotypes were treated as single units for association and clustering. Across approximately 420 genotyped donors of the cohort, an average of about 220,000 unique TCR beta nucleotide sequences per donor were sequenced, and about a sixth of those sequences were non-productive. All discovery cohort repertoires had been generated on a single sequencing platform. The study used immunosequencing to profile the T cell repertoires of around 600 subjects and linked those repertoires to cytomegalovirus serostatus. The number of typed donors differed by locus: roughly 620-640 for A, B, C, DRB1 and DQB1; 500 to 550 for DQA1; over 600 for DPA1; and roughly 450 for DPB1. A later analysis re-analyzed previously published TCR beta repertoires from about 730 donors and added high-resolution HLA genotyping to study TCR occurrence patterns. An earlier analysis of 450 to 750 of the donors used high-throughput TCR beta sequencing to judge whether each TCR beta V gene segment behaved as functional or pseudogenic. The later analysis used no new phenotypic data to find candidate immune exposures, relying instead on TCR beta sequences and their occurrence across donors. The study was designed to test whether signatures of past pathogen exposure could be identified by cataloging public T cell receptors. Donor age, sex, ethnicity and CMV serostatus were compiled together with the repertoire data. Of the approximately 370 genotyped donors, roughly 80% were placed in the genetic ancestry cluster associated with self-reported Caucasian donors. A separate validation cohort of over a hundred different subjects was used in addition to the roughly 700-subject first cohort. Genome-wide SNP genotypes for about three fifths of the roughly 670 donors were used in a later genetic analysis, which treated that subset as a discovery cohort. High-throughput TCR immunosequencing, statistical association of individual TCRs with disease status, and machine learning were combined to predict cytomegalovirus infection status. An early release that covered roughly 600 HLA-typed donors contained around 330 gigabases of sequencing data and 65 million to 100 million unique TCR sequences. HLA typing covered class I and class II loci at four-digit resolution.

The paper as a whole reports these results and caveats: A group of highly shared sequence variants was considered likely to be a technical artifact of the sequencing pipeline. In a later analysis, HLA-associated TCR beta chains were found to be more clonally expanded and to have lower generation probabilities than equally common non-associated chains. At a false discovery rate of 0.05, a later analysis linked about 17,000 TCR beta sequences to specific HLA alleles. A later genetic analysis associated a missense DCLRE1C variant with V-gene and J-gene trimming of TCR beta chains, and an independent cohort replicated the association. In an earlier analysis of around 500 of the donors, most TCR beta V segments appeared in productive rearrangements about 87% or about 30% of the time, broadly matching IMGT annotations. According to a later analysis, most CMV-associated TCR beta chains appeared to be HLA-restricted, and the HLA associations seemed to be driven largely by CMV exposure. Roughly uniform sequencing depth across donors was assumed in presence/absence analyses, although this assumption may not hold. HLA typing was unavailable for some donors at each locus, so association tests used only the typed subset. Cytomegalovirus status was reported to be diagnosed by the classifier with high specificity and sensitivity in both the original and validation cohorts. A further reported finding was that TCR beta sequences accurately predicted the HLA-A and HLA-B alleles for most subjects in the first cohort. Linkage disequilibrium might explain the correlated functional status among segregating V segments, but an unknown experimental factor could not be ruled out. In a later analysis, the rate of TCR association differed among HLA loci, with DRB1 alleles having the most associated TCRs and HLA-C alleles having the fewest. According to the authors, the approach could potentially be generalized to other disease states and immunological phenotypes. The earlier analysis of 587 of the donors excluded approximately 15 rarely observed V segments, including chromosome 9 orphons, because counts were too low. Assigning TCR associations to individual alleles was difficult when HLA alleles, especially DR and DQ, strongly co-occurred. In this cohort, only TCR beta chains were sequenced, and detectable features were limited by the absence of alpha or paired-chain data. According to a later analysis, parvovirus B19, influenza, CMV and Epstein-Barr virus appeared linked to several top co-occurrence clusters. Immune exposure information for the cohort was limited to CMV serostatus. The study listed around 160 TCR beta chains as associated with cytomegalovirus. According to a later genetic analysis, donors in an Asian-associated ancestry cluster had fewer N-insertions in productive TCRs than the approximately 650-donor mean. In vitro tests confirmed that a few of the cytomegalovirus-associated TCR beta chains recognize cytomegalovirus antigens. Most TCR sequences were seen in very few donors, while some public TCRs were found in many individuals.

Preparation of the library involved the immunoSEQ multiplex PCR assay. A mixture of 60 forward primers for TCR Vbeta segments and 13 reverse primers for TCR Jbeta segments was used in the multiplex PCR. The CDR3 region of rearranged TCR beta genes was amplified from genomic DNA with a multiplex PCR assay. The Illumina HiSeq System was used to sequence the amplified TCR beta libraries as 87-base-pair reads. As for the original processing: In a later analysis, tens of millions of unique TCR beta chains were counted across the approximately 640 repertoires, and some 10 million of these chains were shared by at least two donors. Raw reads were error-corrected and collapsed into unique sequences with a nearest-neighbor algorithm that merged closely related sequences to remove PCR and sequencing errors. CDR3 sequences were aligned to IMGT reference sequences to assign V, D and J gene segments. For a sequence to be retained, a match of at least six nucleotides was required to both a V gene segment and a J gene segment. A rearrangement counted as productive if the CDR3 had no stop codons and remained in frame with V and J, and every other rearrangement counted as non-productive. Following IMGT convention, CDR3 was defined as the stretch from the second conserved V-encoded cysteine to the conserved J-encoded phenylalanine. The earlier analysis of a few hundred of the donors excluded sequences that lacked an unambiguous match to a single V gene segment. An earlier analysis of several hundred of the donors called V segments functional above 56.7% productive rearrangements and segregating when the between-donor standard deviation exceeded 5%. A statistical classification framework was built for diagnosing cytomegalovirus status from the catalog of TCR beta chain sequences. A later analysis assigned V and J genes by comparing TCR nucleotide sequences with IMGT/GENE-DB human TR gene sequences. Using the TCRdist pipeline, a later analysis assigned CDR3 sequences along with most-parsimonious VDJ recombination scenarios. In a later analysis, each TCR beta chain was defined by its CDR3 amino acid sequence together with its V-gene family, and reads lacking a unique V-gene family were excluded. A later analysis removed over 500 highly shared, low-generation-probability nucleotide sequences to deal with suspected cross-contamination and a sequencing artifact. In a later analysis, a clonal expansion index for each public chain was calculated from normalized within-repertoire ranks of inferred template counts. Generation probabilities in a later analysis came from a VDJ recombination model fitted to out-of-frame rearrangements, and those results were checked against IGoR. A later analysis scored TCR-TCR, TCR-HLA and TCR-CMV co-occurrence with hypergeometric tests, applying a repertoire-size bias correction to TCR pairs. To estimate false discovery rates, a later analysis permuted the HLA or CMV assignments 20 times. In a later analysis, co-occurring TCRs were grouped using DBSCAN, and TCRdist sequence similarity was added for clustering within HLA-allele-positive subsets. Repertoires with fewer than 30,000 or more than 120,000 public chains, plus five repertoires with anomalous nucleotide sharing, were excluded from co-occurrence clustering. Drawn from immuneACCESS, this table holds only the in-frame rearrangements with V and J called that TCRdb kept. Clones are partly lost; checked studies trace under half to an unresolved V gene and leave the rest unexplained. V, J and clone size reflect that table, while D and trimming were determined from the DNA. The sample yields 100,000 or so clones; 73% were counted once. The ten largest make up about 3.5% of the sample.

Notes on this clone: No cognate antigen has been identified for it. Base qualities are not at hand, and no much larger clone is one base apart.

In total, 500 to 700 healthy bone marrow donors made up the cohort. At the time of sampling, every cohort member was nominally healthy, though immune exposures that went unrecorded were likely present. The donor was CMV seronegative and belonged to the group of around 350 seronegative cohort members. Each donor provided a peripheral blood sample, and peripheral blood mononuclear cells were used for TCR beta sequencing. Genomic DNA extraction from the blood cell samples was performed with the Qiagen DNeasy Blood Extraction Kit. The source is a middle-aged man in good health and CMV-seronegative. The specimen was PBMCs.

The base sequence is TGTGCCAGCAGCTCCGCCAGGGGTTTCGGCGAGCAGTACTTC. Translated, this gives CASSSARGFGEQYF. This receptor chain uses TRBV5-4 and TRBJ2-7, and TRBD1 may be the D gene, going by 6 matching bases. In the germline V gene (reference sequence), CDR1 corresponds to SGHNT and CDR2 to YYREEE. The CDR3 numbers 14 residues from cysteine through phenylalanine. The DNA shown is the 42-base CDR3, in frame from base 1. V lost 3 bases and J lost 6 bases; the stretch between them is 16 bases long.